This entry is about one T cell receptor (beta chain). Antigen unknown. This entry belongs to a study of cytomegalovirus exposure and HLA in healthy donors. Study at large: HLA-typed donors were the source of about 90 million unique TCRs held in an early data release. In terms of ancestry, the Caucasian-associated cluster contained roughly 80% of the roughly 400 genotyped donors. Study-wide points: The study had only CMV serostatus as immune exposure information. Earlier analysis looked at TCR beta V segments, and most were productive about 87% or about 30% of the time.

With 60 Vbeta and 13 Jbeta primers, the PCR was carried out. Clones were read by immunoSEQ multiplex PCR, and TCRdb kept only the in-frame ones, dropping some. The sample has some 100,000 clones, approximately 81% seen once. This CDR3 is built from 14 residues. The germline CDR1 and CDR2 sequences are MGHRA and YSYEKL. Trimming at V came to 3 bases and at J to 8 bases, leaving 6 bases not matched to a gene. Sequencing used PBMCs. V is TRBV4-1 and J is TRBJ2-1; 8 bases are shared with TRBD1. The TCR was taken from a male donor in good health and CMV-seropositive. In DNA form, the CDR3 reads TGCGCCAGCAGCCACGGACAGGGCGAGGATGAGCAGTTCTTC. It yields the protein CASSHGQGEDEQFF.